One and the same sample provided the 16 T cell receptor beta chains below, sequenced in a study of shared clonotypes between healthy human individuals. CD45RO-negative cells were positively selected for CCR7, leaving out terminally differentiated effector memory CD45RA+ cells. Sequenced by immunoSEQ multiplex PCR; TCRdb stores in-frame clones only, minus some. The sample includes some 2 million clones, about 95% of them seen just once. Sequencing was performed on naive CD8+ T cells sorted from blood. The receptors here all came from a man in his late teens or twenties in good health.

In this sample, this clone turned up once. J is TRBJ1-4 and V is TRBV6-5, with 7 bases matching TRBD1. The CDR3 spans 15 residues. The junction had 5 bases not matched to a gene; V was cut back by 0 bases and J by 7 bases. Per the germline V gene, CDR1 is MNHEY and CDR2 is SVGAGI. The CDR3 coding sequence is TGTGCCAGCAGTTACTCCCAGGGGGTAGGTGAAAAACTGTTTTTT. Translating it yields CASSYSQGVGEKLFF.

The chain has TRBV12-5 and TRBJ1-1; D call uncertain. V lost 1 base to trimming and J lost 8 bases, with 14 bases between them. Germline loops: CDR1 LGHNT, CDR2 FRNRAP. The CDR3 length is 14 residues. The CDR3 sequence: CASGLDLTGGEAFF. CDR3 nucleotides: TGTGCTAGTGGTTTGGACCTGACGGGAGGAGAAGCTTTCTTT.

A few counts support this clone. J is TRBJ2-3 and V is TRBV4-1; D is perhaps TRBD1 or TRBD2 (6 bases each). The V end was cut by 4 bases, the J end by 1 base, with 15 bases between. Germline V lookup: CDR1 MGHRA, CDR2 YSYEKL. This CDR3 has 16 residues. The CDR3 region is CASSPFGGEGTDTQYF. In DNA form, the CDR3 reads TGCGCCAGCAGCCCGTTCGGGGGCGAAGGCACAGATACGCAGTATTTT.

This sequence joins TRBV27 and TRBJ2-1; a weak D match, TRBD2 (6 bases). V was clipped by 4 bases and J by 4 bases, with 14 bases between them. This CDR3 is built from 15 residues. Germline CDR1 and CDR2: MNHEY and SMNVEV (reference sequence). CDR3 residues: CASSSKWGEYNEQFF. CDR3 DNA sequence: TGTGCCAGCAGTTCTAAGTGGGGGGAGTACAATGAGCAGTTCTTC.

This clone has just a few counts. Other DNA sequences in the sample encode the same CDR3. The V and J genes are TRBV7-9 and TRBJ2-7; D gene ambiguous. The CDR3 contains 13 residues. Germline CDR1 and CDR2: SEHNR and FQNEAQ (reference sequence). Trimming took off 1 base at V and 3 bases at J, with 7 bases between the two ends. As DNA, the CDR3 is TGTGCCAGCAGCTTAGACGGTTACTACGAGCAGTACTTC. Amino acids: CASSLDGYYEQYF.

The chain recombines TRBV6-1 with TRBJ2-3; D is ambiguous. Germline CDR1 MNHNS, CDR2 SASEGT. The CDR3 is made up of 16 amino acids. Between the trimmed V and J ends, which lost 1 base and 1 base, there was a span of 12 bases. The CDR3 loop reads CASSEGAVSRTDTQYF. The CDR3 DNA follows: TGTGCCAGCAGTGAAGGAGCCGTTTCACGCACAGATACGCAGTATTTT.

The V call is TRBV7-2, the J call TRBJ1-1; D gene ambiguous. V dropped 1 base and J dropped 3 bases, with 9 bases sitting between them. CDR1 is SGHTA and CDR2 is FQGNSA in the germline V gene. The CDR3 has 14 amino acids. The CDR3 DNA reads as TGTGCCAGCAGCTTAGTGCGCTCCGACACTGAAGCTTTCTTT. Protein sequence: CASSLVRSDTEAFF.

This rearrangement joins TRBV7-6 to TRBJ2-3; D ambiguous. Germline CDR1 is SGHVS and CDR2 is FNYEAQ. This CDR3 contains 15 residues. Between the trimmed V and J ends, which lost 1 base and 3 bases, there was a span of 11 bases. The CDR3 DNA is TGTGCCAGCAGCTTAGTAGTTGGGGAAACAGATACGCAGTATTTT. Residues: CASSLVVGETDTQYF.

The CDR3 reads CASSEGGVPPGNTIYF. CDR3 coding DNA: TGTGCCAGCAGTGAAGGAGGGGTGCCGCCTGGAAACACCATATATTTT. This chain joins TRBV9 and TRBJ1-3; the D gene is possibly TRBD1 (5 bases). V lost 5 bases, J lost 2 bases, and 17 bases lay in between. CDR1 and CDR2 from the germline V gene are SGDLS and YYNGEE. CDR3 size: 16 residues.

The chain has TRBV7-2 and TRBJ1-6; D ambiguous. Germline CDR1 is SGHTA and CDR2 is FQGNSA. The CDR3 runs to 15 residues. V was cut by 1 base and J by 4 bases, with 8 bases left in between. The DNA for the CDR3 is TGTGCCAGCAGCTTAGACTCAGCTTATAATTCACCCCTCCACTTT. Translating gives CASSLDSAYNSPLHF.

This chain connects TRBV28 to TRBJ2-7; 9 bases are a match to TRBD2. The CDR3 consists of 17 residues. Germline V gene lookup returns CDR1 MDHEN and CDR2 SYDVKM. Trimming cost V 0 bases and J 0 bases; bases outside gene matches: 6. The CDR3 DNA sequence: TGTGCCAGCAGTTTATGGCTAGCGGGGACGAGCTCCTACGAGCAGTACTTC. Encoded protein: CASSLWLAGTSSYEQYF.

The chain recombines TRBV7-9 with TRBJ2-5; D is perhaps TRBD2 (5 bases). Trimming took 3 bases from V and 1 from J, leaving 15 bases between them. CDR3 length: 16 residues. The germline V gene has CDR1 SEHNR and CDR2 FQNEAQ (reference sequence). Written as DNA, the CDR3 is TGTGCCAGCAGCTTGGACTTTCATTCTACCCAAGAGACCCAGTACTTC. It codes for CASSLDFHSTQETQYF.

The rearrangement links TRBV9 to TRBJ2-3; possibly TRBD1 for D (6 bases). The CDR3 extends over 15 amino acids. Per germline, CDR1 SGDLS and CDR2 YYNGEE. V was shortened by 3 bases and J by 0 bases, with 11 bases between the two germline ends. The CDR3, as DNA: TGTGCCAGCAGCGCGCTAACAGGGAGCACAGATACGCAGTATTTT. This translates into CASSALTGSTDTQYF.

V and J are TRBV6-5 and TRBJ1-3; D gene ambiguous. CDR1 is MNHEY, CDR2 SVGAGI, per germline. V lost 2 bases and J 1 base, leaving 6 bases between the germline ends. The CDR3 totals 14 residues. The CDR3 reads CASSYQQSGNTIYF. In DNA form, the CDR3 reads TGTGCCAGCAGTTACCAACAGTCTGGAAACACCATATATTTT.

This clone was observed a handful of times. The chain uses TRBV11-3 and TRBJ2-1, with D perhaps matching TRBD1 (5 bases). The CDR3 consists of 14 residues. CDR1 SGHNT and CDR2 YENEEA come from the germline V gene. Trimming shortened V by 5 bases and J by 4 bases, and 12 bases separated the two germline ends. CDR3 amino acids: CASSGDSLYNEQFF. DNA of the CDR3: TGTGCCAGCAGCGGCGACAGTCTTTACAATGAGCAGTTCTTC. The full variable domain, in which reference TRBV11-3 and TRBJ2-1 provide the parts outside the CDR3, is EAGVVQSPRYKIIEKKQPVAFWCNPISGHNTLYWYLQNLGQGPELLIRYENEEAVDDSQLPKDRFSAERLKGVDSTLKIQPAELGDSAVYLCASSGDSLYNEQFFGPGTRLTVL.

V usage is TRBV29-1 and J usage is TRBJ1-1, with no clear D. Trimming cost V 4 bases and J 1 base, with 7 bases left between them. This CDR3 is built from 12 residues. Germline values: CDR1 SQVTM, CDR2 ANQGSEA. This CDR3 is CSVVKPNTEAFF. DNA for the CDR3: TGCAGCGTTGTAAAACCGAACACTGAAGCTTTCTTT.